Each of the 29 T cell receptor beta chains below was sequenced from the same sample in a study of beta chain features in type 1 diabetes. Expressed TCRB transcripts were sequenced, since all the RNA that had been isolated was reverse transcribed. Measured with immunoSEQ multiplex PCR; TCRdb has only the in-frame clones, and not every one. The repertoire consists of tens of thousands of clones, with roughly two thirds occurring once and the leading ten covering around 4.4%. No cognate antigen is known for these TCRs. General study findings and limits: For Type 1 diabetes patients, all four CD4+ subsets carried TCRB CDR3s that were moderately but significantly shorter.

Sequenced material: Tregs from blood. These receptors all come from a man between 18 and 29 years old with type 1 diabetes.

This rearrangement joins TRBV6-5 to TRBJ1-1; D is uncertain. Germline CDR1 reads MNHEY; CDR2 reads SVGAGI. Trimming cost V 6 bases and J 6 bases, with 14 bases left between them. The CDR3 is made up of 13 amino acids. The chain's CDR3 is CASSPLVRSEAFF. DNA for the CDR3: TGTGCCAGCAGCCCCCTTGTGCGTTCTGAAGCTTTCTTT.

V and J are TRBV5-1 and TRBJ2-1; 7 nucleotides line up with TRBD1. CDR3 length: 13 residues. Germline CDR1 and CDR2: SGHRS and YFSETQ. J gave up 5 bases and V 4 bases, and 3 bases lay outside the gene matches. The CDR3, as DNA: TGCGCCAGCAGCCCGGGACAGCACAATGAGCAGTTCTTC. This encodes CASSPGQHNEQFF.

The chain joins TRBV30 to TRBJ1-1, with D possibly being TRBD1 (6 bases). Germline V lookup: CDR1 GTSNPN, CDR2 SVGIG (reference sequence). The CDR3 is 12 amino acids. Trimming removed 5 bases at V and 1 base at J, with 8 bases between. The CDR3 loop is CAWDRPNTEAFF. The CDR3 DNA sequence: TGTGCCTGGGACAGGCCGAACACTGAAGCTTTCTTT.

The V gene is TRBV18, the J gene TRBJ2-1; tentative D call: TRBD2 (6 bases). V gave up 6 bases and J gave up 7 bases, with 16 bases separating them. The CDR3 contains 14 residues. Germline loops: CDR1 KGHSH, CDR2 LQKENI. The CDR3 coding sequence is TGTGCCAGCTCCCGCGAACTGGGACTGAATGAGCAGTTCTTC. This sequence encodes CASSRELGLNEQFF.

The chain has TRBV10-3 and TRBJ2-1, with 10 bases identical to TRBD2. Per the germline V gene, CDR1 is ENHRY and CDR2 is SYGVKD. The CDR3 runs to 16 residues. With 11 bases clipped from V and 0 bases from J, the junction kept 10 bases outside the gene matches. The CDR3 DNA is TGTGCCGCGAGGACTAGCGGTGCGAGCTCCTACAATGAGCAGTTCTTC. Amino acids: CAARTSGASSYNEQFF.

V usage is TRBV7-9 and J usage is TRBJ2-3; D is ambiguous. V was clipped by 3 bases and J by 4 bases, with 5 bases between them. The CDR3 length is 12 residues. CDR1 and CDR2 from the germline V gene are SEHNR and FQNEAQ (reference sequence). CDR3 in amino acids: CASSFNADTQYF. The DNA of the CDR3 is TGTGCCAGCAGCTTCAATGCAGATACGCAGTATTTT. Full variable domain (outside the CDR3, taken from reference TRBV7-9 and TRBJ2-3): DTGVSQNPRHKITKRGQNVTFRCDPISEHNRLYWYRQTLGQGPEFLTYFQNEAQLEKSRLLSDRFSAERPKGSFSTLEIQRTEQGDSAMYLCASSFNADTQYFGPGTRLTVL.

The J gene is TRBJ2-3, the V gene TRBV10-3; no reliable D call. The V end lost 6 bases, the J end lost 2 bases, and 6 bases lay between the germline ends. Germline V gene data show CDR1 as ENHRY and CDR2 as SYGVKD. The CDR3 is 12 residues long. The CDR3 DNA reads as TGTGCCATCAGCCCAAACACAGATACGCAGTATTTT. Translated: CAISPNTDTQYF.

The chain combines TRBV18 with TRBJ2-7; 9 nucleotides align to TRBD1. The V gene end was trimmed by 3 bases and the J gene end by 4 bases; junction bases not matched to a gene: 7. This CDR3 spans 15 amino acids. Per germline, CDR1 KGHSH and CDR2 LQKENI. The CDR3: CASSPTGQGLYEQYF. In DNA form, the CDR3 reads TGTGCCAGCTCACCCACGGGACAGGGACTATACGAGCAGTACTTC.

The V gene is TRBV2, the J gene TRBJ2-6, with 7 bases fitting TRBD1. Germline lookup yields CDR1 SNHLY and CDR2 FYNNEI. The CDR3 has 14 residues. The ends lost 6 bases at V and 2 bases at J; junction bases unmatched: 1. The CDR3: CASSDRAGANVLTF. CDR3 DNA sequence: TGTGCCAGCAGCGACAGGGCTGGGGCCAACGTCCTGACTTTC.

This clone was detected a few times. The chain combines TRBV10-3 with TRBJ2-1; D is possibly TRBD1 (5 bases). The CDR3 runs to 15 residues. V gave up 10 bases and J gave up 3 bases, with 19 bases separating them. CDR1 ENHRY and CDR2 SYGVKD come from the germline V gene. The CDR3 region is CATQGAGHNYNEQFF. The DNA for the CDR3 is TGTGCCACCCAAGGGGCAGGTCACAACTACAATGAGCAGTTCTTC.

This chain joins TRBV2 and TRBJ2-5, with 7 bases aligning to TRBD2. The length of the CDR3 is 12 residues. CDR1 and CDR2 from the germline V gene are SNHLY and FYNNEI. The trim removed 7 bases at V and 3 bases at J, leaving 2 bases unmatched. CDR3 bases: TGTGCCAGCAACGCGGGAGAAGAGACCCAGTACTTC. Amino acid sequence: CASNAGEETQYF.

J is TRBJ2-1 and V is TRBV7-9; D uncertain. The CDR3 is 14 residues long. CDR1 and CDR2 from the germline V gene are SEHNR and FQNEAQ (reference sequence). Trimming removed 1 base at V and 6 bases at J, with 10 bases between. This CDR3 reads CASSLVRGSNEQFF. The CDR3 DNA is TGTGCCAGCAGCTTAGTCCGCGGAAGCAATGAGCAGTTCTTC.

This chain uses TRBV6-5 with TRBJ2-2, with TRBD1 as a possible D gene (6 bases). CDR3 size: 13 residues. V lost 6 bases and J 6 bases, leaving 11 bases between the germline ends. Germline V lookup: CDR1 MNHEY, CDR2 SVGAGI. In DNA, the CDR3 is TGTGCCAGCAGGCCGCACAGGGCCGGGGAGCTGTTTTTT. Translating gives CASRPHRAGELFF.

The J gene is TRBJ2-5, the V gene TRBV7-2; TRBD2 might be the D (6 bases). The germline V and J ends were trimmed by 5 bases and 0 bases, with 13 bases remaining between them. This CDR3 comprises 15 residues. The germline V gene encodes CDR1 SGHTA and CDR2 FQGNSA. Here the CDR3 reads CASSRGNLYQETQYF. The CDR3, as DNA: TGTGCCAGCAGCCGGGGGAACTTATACCAAGAGACCCAGTACTTC.

V usage is TRBV18 and J usage is TRBJ1-1; D gene ambiguous. The CDR3 has 14 residues. With 6 bases removed from V and 1 base from J, the gap between germline ends came to 12 bases. The V gene's germline CDR1 is KGHSH and CDR2 LQKENI. Written as DNA, the CDR3 is TGTGCCAGCTCTCCTGGCAGTAAGAACACTGAAGCTTTCTTT. Translated, it gives CASSPGSKNTEAFF.

This clone was recorded a few times. The chain joins TRBV28 to TRBJ1-1; 10 bases align to TRBD1. The junction had 4 bases not matched to a gene; V was cut back by 6 bases and J by 6 bases. CDR3 length equals 13 residues. Germline V gene data show CDR1 as MDHEN and CDR2 as SYDVKM. CDR3 sequence: CASSPGQGAEAFF. CDR3 nucleotide sequence: TGTGCCAGCAGCCCAGGACAGGGGGCTGAAGCTTTCTTT.

V is TRBV2 and J is TRBJ2-5; tentatively, D is TRBD1 (5 bases). Germline V gives CDR1 SNHLY, CDR2 FYNNEI. The CDR3 sequence is 13 residues long. V was shortened by 7 bases and J by 1 base, with 10 bases between the two germline ends. In DNA, the CDR3 is TGTGCCAGCAACCGACAGTTCCAAGAGACCCAGTACTTC. This encodes CASNRQFQETQYF.

The chain uses TRBV5-6 and TRBJ2-3; D is possibly TRBD2 (6 bases). CDR3 length: 14 amino acids. CDR1 is SGHDT and CDR2 is YYEEEE in the germline V gene. Trimming took 3 bases from V and 0 from J, leaving 8 bases between them. Here the CDR3 reads CASSSGTSTDTQYF. Written as DNA, the CDR3 is TGTGCCAGCAGCTCCGGGACTAGCACAGATACGCAGTATTTT.

The J gene is TRBJ1-2, the V gene TRBV5-6, with D unresolved. There are 14 residues in the CDR3. The germline V gene encodes CDR1 SGHDT and CDR2 YYEEEE. The ends were cut back, 3 bases at V and 3 bases at J, with 12 bases in the middle. CDR3 bases: TGTGCCAGCAGCTCACCCGGCGGGTACTATGGCTACACCTTC. The encoded protein is CASSSPGGYYGYTF.

This clone came up a few times. This chain connects TRBV30 to TRBJ1-4; tentatively, D is TRBD1 (5 bases). The CDR3 loop spans 13 amino acids. With 1 base removed from V and 5 bases from J, the gap between germline ends came to 8 bases. Germline values: CDR1 GTSNPN, CDR2 SVGIG (reference sequence). The CDR3 nucleotides are TGTGCCTGGAGTGAACCAGGGAATGAAAAACTGTTTTTT. Translating it yields CAWSEPGNEKLFF.

This clone has just one count. The gene calls are TRBV7-2 and TRBJ2-5; TRBD1 might be the D (6 bases). The CDR3 totals 15 residues. In germline, CDR1 is SGHTA, CDR2 FQGNSA. V lost 2 bases, J lost 5 bases, and 15 bases lay in between. CDR3 coding DNA: TGTGCCAGCAGCTTATTTGGCCCGCAGGGGGAGACCCAGTACTTC. Translated: CASSLFGPQGETQYF.

The chain uses TRBV7-6 and TRBJ2-1, with 9 bases identical to TRBD2. This CDR3 is 16 amino acids long. The germline CDR1 and CDR2 sequences are SGHVS and FNYEAQ. With 5 bases clipped from V and 0 bases from J, the junction kept 5 bases outside the gene matches. The CDR3 region has the DNA TGTGCCAGCAGCATCCTAGCGGGGCTCTCCTACAATGAGCAGTTCTTC. Translation gives CASSILAGLSYNEQFF.

The chain employs TRBV2 and TRBJ2-3; D possibly corresponds to TRBD2 (5 bases). Germline loops: CDR1 SNHLY, CDR2 FYNNEI. The ends were cut back, 5 bases at V and 5 bases at J, with 8 bases in the middle. This CDR3 spans 12 amino acids. CDR3 loop: CASSSRGDTQYF. The CDR3 DNA reads TGTGCCAGCAGTAGCCGGGGAGATACGCAGTATTTT.

V is TRBV19 and J is TRBJ2-7, with 8 nucleotides matching TRBD1. V was clipped by 4 bases and J by 3 bases; unmatched bases: 5. The CDR3 is made up of 14 amino acids. The germline V gene encodes CDR1 LNHDA and CDR2 SQIVND (reference sequence). CDR3 sequence (DNA): TGTGCCAGTAGTACCCATGACAGGGGCTACGAGCAGTACTTC. Translated: CASSTHDRGYEQYF. Together with reference TRBV19 and TRBJ2-7, the CDR3 gives the full variable domain: DGGITQSPKYLFRKEGQNVTLSCEQNLNHDAMYWYRQDPGQGLRLIYYSQIVNDFQKGDIAEGYSVSREKKESFPLTVTSAQKNPTAFYLCASSTHDRGYEQYFGPGTRLTVT.

V usage is TRBV6-1 and J usage is TRBJ2-7; 7 nucleotides match TRBD1. This CDR3 region has 15 residues. Germline lookup yields CDR1 MNHNS and CDR2 SASEGT. V lost 3 bases and J lost 3; bases outside the gene matches: 8. This chain's CDR3 is CASSEPGQAGYEQYF. CDR3 DNA sequence: TGTGCCAGCAGTGAGCCAGGACAGGCGGGCTACGAGCAGTACTTC.

The V call is TRBV4-2, the J call TRBJ1-5; 9 nucleotides align to TRBD1. There are 15 residues in the CDR3. The ends lost 5 bases at V and 3 bases at J; junction bases unmatched: 5. Germline V gene sequence: CDR1 LGHNA, CDR2 YNFKEQ. CDR3 bases: TGTGCCAGCAGCAAGTGGACAGGGGACAATCAGCCCCAGCATTTT. As protein: CASSKWTGDNQPQHF.

The rearrangement links TRBV7-2 to TRBJ2-5; TRBD2 matches at 8 bases. CDR1 and CDR2 from the germline V gene are SGHTA and FQGNSA. With 10 bases clipped from V and 2 bases from J, the junction kept 9 bases outside the gene matches. The CDR3 loop spans 14 amino acids. The CDR3 region is CATARGGPQETQYF. CDR3 sequence (DNA): TGTGCCACCGCCCGGGGGGGGCCTCAAGAGACCCAGTACTTC.

This clone showed up just once. The V call is TRBV28, the J call TRBJ1-6; 7 bases match TRBD1. The CDR3 has 13 residues. Per the germline V gene, CDR1 is MDHEN and CDR2 is SYDVKM. The J segment lost 11 bases and the V segment lost 7 bases, leaving 8 bases of the junction unmatched. CDR3 region: CASTQDRSAPLHF. The CDR3 DNA reads as TGTGCCAGCACTCAGGACAGGTCGGCACCCCTCCACTTT.

This clone occurred once. The V call is TRBV6-5, the J call TRBJ2-7; D ambiguous. In germline, CDR1 is MNHEY, CDR2 SVGAGI. The V end lost 5 bases, the J end lost 3 bases, and 8 bases lay between the germline ends. There are 12 residues in the CDR3. The CDR3 region has the DNA TGTGCCAGCAGTCCAAAAAACTACGAGCAGTACTTC. It codes for CASSPKNYEQYF.